A single sample is the source of the 7 T cell receptor beta chains below, sequenced in a study of blood T cell repertoires in COVID-19. The data were produced by immunoSEQ multiplex PCR, yet TCRdb's version contains in-frame clones alone and is incomplete. The repertoire holds 200,000 to 250,000 clones, around 86% seen once, with 2.5% to 3.5% in the top ten. The specimen sequenced was peripheral blood. The receptors here all came from a woman under 40 who had recovered from COVID-19.

The J gene is TRBJ1-3, the V gene TRBV5-5; tentatively, D is TRBD1 (5 bases). The CDR3 covers 18 residues. Germline CDR1 is SGHKS and CDR2 is YYEKEE (reference sequence). V dropped 0 bases and J dropped 0 bases, with 16 bases sitting between them. The CDR3 bases are TGTGCCAGCAGCTTGGTTATCGGACAAATTTACTCTGGAAACACCATATATTTT. Its protein product is CASSLVIGQIYSGNTIYF. The full variable domain, in which reference TRBV5-5 and TRBJ1-3 provide the parts outside the CDR3, is DAGVTQSPTHLIKTRGQQVTLRCSPISGHKSVSWYQQVLGQGPQFIFQYYEKEERGRGNFPDRFSARQFPNYSSELNVNALLLGDSALYLCASSLVIGQIYSGNTIYFGEGSWLTVV.

This rearrangement joins TRBV20-1 to TRBJ2-3; D is possibly TRBD1 (6 bases). Deletions cut 3 bases from V and 6 bases from J, with 7 bases between. Germline V gives CDR1 DFQATT, CDR2 SNEGSKA (reference sequence). The CDR3 runs 11 residues. The CDR3 loop reads CSASQGDTQYF. The DNA of the CDR3 is TGCAGTGCTAGCCAGGGGGATACGCAGTATTTT.

J is TRBJ2-5 and V is TRBV7-2, with D perhaps matching TRBD1 (6 bases). Trimming removed 3 bases at V and 3 bases at J, with 11 bases between. Germline CDR1 is SGHTA and CDR2 is FQGNSA. The CDR3 is made up of 14 amino acids. CDR3 in DNA: TGTGCCAGCAGCTTTCAGGGGTGGGAAGAGACCCAGTACTTC. Its translation: CASSFQGWEETQYF.

This clone was detected a few times. The chain has TRBV5-4 and TRBJ2-6, with 10 bases aligning to TRBD1. The V gene's germline CDR1 is SGHNT and CDR2 YYREEE (reference sequence). With 0 bases clipped from V and 0 bases from J, the junction kept 3 bases outside the gene matches. The CDR3 runs to 18 residues. The CDR3: CASSLGDRGISGANVLTF. CDR3 in DNA: TGTGCCAGCAGCTTGGGGGACAGGGGTATCTCTGGGGCCAACGTCCTGACTTTC.

The CDR3 bases are TGTGCCAGCAGCTTAACCAGGGACAGGGGAATGACTGAAGCTTTCTTT. Its protein is CASSLTRDRGMTEAFF. This chain uses TRBV7-3 with TRBJ1-1; 10 bases are shared with TRBD1. The CDR3 loop spans 16 amino acids. Per germline, CDR1 SGHTA and CDR2 FQGTGA. V dropped 0 bases and J dropped 5; count of bases not matched to a gene: 6. The entire variable domain, with the rest obtained from reference TRBV7-3 and TRBJ1-1, is as follows: GAGVSQTPSNKVTEKGKYVELRCDPISGHTALYWYRQSLGQGPEFLIYFQGTGAADDSGLPNDRFFAVRPEGSVSTLKIQRTERGDSAVYLCASSLTRDRGMTEAFFGQGTRLTVV.

V usage is TRBV7-9 and J usage is TRBJ2-2; 9 bases fit TRBD1. Germline V gene sequence: CDR1 SEHNR, CDR2 FQNEAQ (reference sequence). Germline trimming cut 4 bases from V and 5 bases from J; bases unmatched to any gene: 8. This CDR3 spans 16 amino acids. The chain's CDR3 is CASSWAGTGKTGELFF. Written as DNA, the CDR3 is TGTGCCAGCAGCTGGGCCGGGACAGGGAAAACCGGGGAGCTGTTTTTT.

J is TRBJ1-4 and V is TRBV20-1; D might be TRBD1 (5 bases). V was trimmed by 3 bases and J by 1 base, leaving 15 bases between them. Germline CDR1 and CDR2: DFQATT and SNEGSKA (reference sequence). The CDR3 is 16 amino acids. CDR3: CSASRAAGGTNEKLFF. In nucleotides, the CDR3 is TGCAGTGCTAGTCGGGCCGCCGGGGGAACTAATGAAAAACTGTTTTTT.